What follows is one T cell receptor (beta chain) and its context. CDR1 and CDR2 (germline): MNHEY, SMNVEV (reference sequence). Trimming cost V 5 bases and J 7 bases; bases outside gene matches: 7. This CDR3 spans 14 amino acids. The data were obtained in a study of blood T cell repertoires in COVID-19. TCRdb's table, derived via immunoSEQ multiplex PCR, lists solely in-frame clones and lacks some. This table holds a few hundred thousand clones, approximately 86% found once. The sequenced material came from PBMCs or T cells enriched from blood (not recorded which). The rearrangement links TRBV27 to TRBJ1-5, with 8 bases fitting TRBD1. The sequence came from a woman younger than 45 who had recovered from COVID-19. The CDR3 is CASSLQGAWQPQHF. CDR3 sequence (DNA): TGTGCCAGCAGTCTCCAGGGGGCCTGGCAGCCCCAGCATTTT.